This paragraph covers one T cell receptor beta chain sequence. Its specificity is unknown. The data are from a study of blood T cells in healthy people across ages. Overall study context: The capture of about one barcoded beta molecule per two T cells was achieved by template switching.

Study-level points and caveats: Long-lived donors exceeded aged donors in naive CD4+ cells and diversity.

It was with a sample-barcoded 5' primer and a J-beta primer mix that a second PCR of roughly 6 to 11 cycles was run. TCRdb analysed the 5' RACE reads with MiXCR anew, one entry per CDR3 protein. The table has around 1,000,000 distinct CDR3 sequences, roughly two fifths seen once. Healthy Russian Caucasian donors spanned ages roughly 6 to 90 years. Sequenced material: blood. The clonotype comes from a man aged 18 to 30 in good health.

CDR3 nucleotide sequence: TGCGCCAGCAGCTTGGGACAGAGGAATGGCTACACCTTC. Amino acids: CASSLGQRNGYTF. The chain carries TRBV5-1 and TRBJ1-2; TRBD1 might be the D (5 bases). The V gene's germline CDR1 is SGHRS and CDR2 YFSETQ. Trimming cost V 0 bases and J 6 bases, with 9 bases left between them. There are 13 residues in the CDR3.